This is a list of T cell receptor beta chains from one sample in a study of T-cell reconstitution after alpha-beta-depleted transplantation in children. Each CDR3 protein gets one entry after TCRdb re-called the PCR reads with MiXCR. Here the sample spans about half a million distinct CDR3 sequences, roughly an eighth being singletons. Sequencing used PBMCs from the stem cell graft donor, obtained from the stem cell graft. These receptors all come from a human donor who donated a stem cell graft to a child with combined immunodeficiency. CDR3s include the opening cysteine and the closing phenylalanine or tryptophan. A D gene is named only where the DNA matches it firmly.

D	V	J	CDR3
TRBD1	TRBV5-1	TRBJ2-3	CASTDWGQGTDTQYF
.	TRBV27	TRBJ2-3	CASSSLWTDTQYF
TRBD1	TRBV9	TRBJ2-2	CASSTGQGKGITGELFF
.	TRBV7-9	TRBJ2-7	CASSLIGRTYEQYF
TRBD2	TRBV11-2	TRBJ2-1	CASSRSGYSGRASNEQFF
.	TRBV4-2	TRBJ2-5	CASSQDYDQETQYF
.	TRBV12-3/TRBV12-4	TRBJ2-7	CASSLGFHEQYF
.	TRBV15	TRBJ2-1	CATSRGLGGGKFSYNEQFF
.	TRBV7-3	TRBJ2-3	CASSPGPRDADTQYF
.	TRBV11-2	TRBJ2-7	CASSLNRESYEQYF
.	TRBV27	TRBJ1-5	CASSTGNQPQHF
.	TRBV2	TRBJ2-1	CASSEADFSYNEQFF
.	TRBV12-3/TRBV12-4	TRBJ2-3	CASKNLGVRTDTQYF
.	TRBV4-3	TRBJ2-7	CASSQDWVDYEQYF
TRBD1	TRBV10-3	TRBJ1-1	CAIRMDRVNTEAFF
.	TRBV7-2	TRBJ2-1	CASKKRDGNEQFF
TRBD2	TRBV6-1	TRBJ2-5	CASSETSGGAETQDF
.	TRBV6-6	TRBJ1-3	CASSPTLNTIYF
TRBD2	TRBV5-1	TRBJ2-7	CASSSISGLLTYEQYF
.	TRBV20-1	TRBJ1-4	CSARFPGVREKLFF
.	TRBV4-3	TRBJ1-5	CASSQGRVGQPQHF
TRBD1	TRBV20-1	TRBJ2-7	CSARGTGVAYEQYF
.	TRBV29-1	TRBJ1-5	CSATGGFNQPQHF
TRBD1	TRBV29-1	TRBJ1-5	CSVGTANQPQHF
.	TRBV27	TRBJ1-5	CASTTTGQPQHF
.	TRBV11-2	TRBJ1-4	CASSSDRTNEKLFF
.	TRBV6-2/TRBV6-3	TRBJ2-1	CASSYSTISGPLNYNEQFF
TRBD1	TRBV6-5	TRBJ1-2	CASSYFRDSHYGYTF
TRBD1	TRBV12-3/TRBV12-4	TRBJ2-7	CASRATDRGLSYEQYF
.	TRBV19	TRBJ2-1	CASTPRRELGNEQFF
.	TRBV6-5	TRBJ2-2	CASSYSRGSTGELFF
.	TRBV12-3/TRBV12-4	TRBJ2-2	CASSSFEGGSGELFF
.	TRBV20-1	TRBJ2-7	CSASTLDSVSYEQYF
.	TRBV21-1	TRBJ2-1	CASSKVIQGPTNNEQFF
.	TRBV12-3/TRBV12-4	TRBJ2-5	CASSFGGRGETQYF
.	TRBV29-1	TRBJ1-2	CSVEADGYTF
.	TRBV28	TRBJ2-1	CACTRGTRNEQFF
TRBD2	TRBV4-3	TRBJ2-1	CASTASTSGTTNEQFF
.	TRBV27	TRBJ2-3	CASSEPNRLGTDTQYF
TRBD1	TRBV4-1	TRBJ2-6	CASSQARTGGSSGANVLTF
.	TRBV28	TRBJ2-7	CASSFLRGHEQYF
.	TRBV6-2/TRBV6-3	TRBJ2-5	CASSRGRSETQYF
TRBD1	TRBV30	TRBJ1-2	CAWSVQGAAGGYTF
.	TRBV11-3	TRBJ2-3	CASSLGETTSDTQYF
.	TRBV20-1	TRBJ2-7	CSARSGRTYEQYF
.	TRBV6-2/TRBV6-3	TRBJ2-7	CVVSAGLTVYEQYF
TRBD2	TRBV27	TRBJ2-5	CATMSGGFQETQYF
TRBD2	TRBV6-4	TRBJ2-3	CASSEEAGGADTQYF
.	TRBV20-1	TRBJ1-1	CSARDRQVNMNTEAFF